Reported below is one T cell receptor (beta chain). Its target is not known. The junction shows a germline mismatch at one end, possibly a read error. Some clones are missing from TCRdb's copy, which holds only in-frame ones; the method was immunoSEQ multiplex PCR. The sample yields fewer than 200,000 clones, approximately 81% seen once. The germline gives CDR1 MNHEY, CDR2 SVGAGI. There are 13 residues in the CDR3. The source of the sample is a study of cytomegalovirus exposure and HLA in healthy donors. Study-wide results and caveats: Later, an analysis found that TCR clusters from the first cohort tended to co-occur in the 120 or so validation repertoires.

Sequenced material: PBMCs. This chain uses TRBV6-5 with TRBJ2-1; perhaps TRBD2 as D (6 bases). The receptor's source is a man younger than 35 in good health and CMV-seropositive. CDR3 protein: CASRWDSNNEQFF. Written as DNA, the CDR3 is TGTGCCAGCAGATGGGACTCCAACAATGAGCAGTTCTTC.